The clone carrying this T cell receptor (beta chain) was seen more than once but under ten times. Its antigen is not known. Germline V gene data show CDR1 as SEHNR and CDR2 as FQNEAQ (reference sequence). The V end lost 4 bases, the J end lost 4 bases, and 13 bases lay between the germline ends. The CDR3 contains 14 residues. This sample is drawn from a study of T cell responses to AZD1222 COVID-19 vaccine. Clones were read by immunoSEQ multiplex PCR, and TCRdb kept only the in-frame ones, dropping some. This repertoire shows 95,000 to 150,000 clones, roughly 87% found once; its top ten account for 2% to 3%. Study results and limitations: Seropositive at baseline were only 5 to 7 AZD1222 recipients.

The clonotype was recovered from an adult who received the AZD1222 COVID-19 vaccine. This chain uses TRBV7-9 with TRBJ1-2; D is ambiguous. Specimen: peripheral blood, collected 28 days after the second AZD1222 dose. CDR3 sequence: CASSSQGLVYGYTF. The DNA of the CDR3 is TGTGCCAGCAGCTCGCAAGGTCTAGTCTATGGCTACACCTTC.